This T cell receptor beta chain was captured in a study of blood T cells in healthy people across ages. Study-wide results and caveats: CMV status of donors was not determined, possibly confounding expanded clonotype changes.

Germline lookup yields CDR1 DFQATT and CDR2 SNEGSKA (reference sequence). V lost 0 bases, J lost 3 bases, and 8 bases stayed unmatched. The length of the CDR3 is 17 residues. Combining a sample-barcoded 5' primer with a J-beta primer mix, a second PCR ran for about 6 to 11 cycles. TCRdb reprocessed the 5' RACE reads with MiXCR, giving one entry per CDR3 protein. The sample records fewer than 1.5 million distinct CDR3 sequences, approximately 42% being singletons. Notes on this clonotype: What it binds is not known.

The clonotype comes from a woman aged 18-29 years in good health. The sequenced sample was blood. This sequence joins TRBV20-1 and TRBJ2-1; 10 bases line up with TRBD2. As DNA, the CDR3 is TGCAGTGCTAGAGAACTCCCCACTAGCGGGGTCTACAATGAGCAGTTCTTC. Its translation: CSARELPTSGVYNEQFF.